Listed below are T cell receptor beta chains from one sample, sequenced in a study of blood T cells in healthy people across ages. Using its own MiXCR run on the 5' RACE reads, TCRdb lists one record per CDR3 protein. There are 700,000 to 900,000 distinct CDR3 sequences in the sample; about 48% occur only once, and around 40% lies in the top ten. The specimen sequenced was blood. The receptors derive from a man older than 75 in good health. Each CDR3 is given with its conserved first and last residue. The D gene is left open where the match is weak. Part of the rows lack a size; the others show once, few, many or a class for expanded clones.

J gene: TRBJ2-5
V gene: TRBV28
clone size: few
D gene: .
CDR3 protein: CASRSAFGGVVETQYF
CDR3 DNA: TGTGCCAGCAGATCCGCCTTTGGCGGAGTTGTAGAGACCCAGTACTTC

J gene: TRBJ1-1
V gene: TRBV28
clone size: .
D gene: .
CDR3 protein: CASSVPPGSEAFF
CDR3 DNA: TGTGCCAGCAGCGTCCCTCCAGGGTCTGAAGCTTTCTTT

J gene: TRBJ2-4
V gene: TRBV28
clone size: .
D gene: TRBD1
CDR3 protein: CASSSWGQVKLAKNIQYF
CDR3 DNA: TGTGCCAGCAGTTCATGGGGACAGGTCAAACTAGCCAAGAACATTCAGTACTTC

J gene: TRBJ2-5
V gene: TRBV5-1
clone size: .
D gene: .
CDR3 protein: CASTDRGGETQYF
CDR3 DNA: TGCGCCAGCACGGACAGAGGGGGGGAGACCCAGTACTTC

J gene: TRBJ2-5
V gene: TRBV2
clone size: .
D gene: TRBD2
CDR3 protein: CASCSGSETQYF
CDR3 DNA: TGTGCCAGCTGTAGCGGGAGTGAGACCCAGTACTTC

J gene: TRBJ2-7
V gene: TRBV6-1
clone size: once
D gene: TRBD2
CDR3 protein: CASRTGLAGDYYEQYF
CDR3 DNA: TGTGCCAGCAGAACGGGACTAGCGGGAGATTACTACGAGCAGTACTTC

J gene: TRBJ1-5
V gene: TRBV7-6
clone size: .
D gene: .
CDR3 protein: CASSLLPWGNQPQHF
CDR3 DNA: TGTGCCAGCAGTCTTCTACCGTGGGGCAATCAGCCCCAGCATTTT

J gene: TRBJ1-2
V gene: TRBV30
clone size: few
D gene: .
CDR3 protein: CAWSGVKGQGHAGYTF
CDR3 DNA: TGTGCCTGGAGTGGGGTGAAAGGCCAGGGGCACGCGGGCTACACCTTC

J gene: TRBJ2-1
V gene: TRBV10-2
clone size: .
D gene: .
CDR3 protein: CASSRRGRASEQFF
CDR3 DNA: TGCGCCAGCTCCCGACGGGGTAGGGCGAGTGAGCAGTTCTTC

J gene: TRBJ2-5
V gene: TRBV20-1
clone size: few
D gene: TRBD2
CDR3 protein: CSATRLAGQETQYF
CDR3 DNA: TGCAGTGCTACCCGACTAGCGGGTCAAGAGACCCAGTACTTC

J gene: TRBJ1-1
V gene: TRBV5-1
clone size: .
D gene: .
CDR3 protein: CASSRQGNRDTEAFF
CDR3 DNA: TGCGCCAGCAGCAGGCAGGGGAATCGGGACACTGAAGCTTTCTTT

J gene: TRBJ1-2
V gene: TRBV6-6
clone size: .
D gene: .
CDR3 protein: CASSYLAVANYGYTF
CDR3 DNA: TGTGCCAGCAGTTACCTAGCGGTAGCTAACTATGGCTACACCTTC

J gene: TRBJ2-1
V gene: TRBV7-9
clone size: .
D gene: TRBD2
CDR3 protein: CASSLVKREGIHEQFF
CDR3 DNA: TGTGCCAGCAGCTTAGTGAAGCGGGAGGGCATACATGAGCAGTTCTTC

J gene: TRBJ2-3
V gene: TRBV3-1
clone size: .
D gene: .
CDR3 protein: CASSQAPLGDTQYF
CDR3 DNA: TGTGCCAGCAGCCAAGCGCCTCTCGGAGATACGCAGTATTTT

J gene: TRBJ1-6
V gene: TRBV6-6
clone size: few
D gene: .
CDR3 protein: CASGPPSSYNSPLHF
CDR3 DNA: TGTGCCAGCGGACCCCCGAGCTCCTATAATTCACCCCTCCACTTT

J gene: TRBJ2-1
V gene: TRBV6-8
clone size: few
D gene: TRBD2
CDR3 protein: CASSYSGVSSYNEQFF
CDR3 DNA: TGCGCCAGCAGTTATAGCGGGGTTAGTTCCTACAATGAGCAGTTCTTC

J gene: TRBJ2-7
V gene: TRBV11-2
clone size: few
D gene: .
CDR3 protein: CASSPFRTESSYEQYF
CDR3 DNA: TGTGCCAGCAGCCCTTTTCGGACAGAGAGCTCCTACGAGCAGTACTTC

J gene: TRBJ1-4
V gene: TRBV6-1
clone size: .
D gene: .
CDR3 protein: CASSEADGTPGEKLFF
CDR3 DNA: TGTGCCAGCAGTGAAGCGGACGGAACCCCGGGTGAAAAACTGTTTTTT

J gene: TRBJ2-1
V gene: TRBV20-1
clone size: .
D gene: .
CDR3 protein: CSASGLDEQFF
CDR3 DNA: TGCAGTGCTAGCGGACTGGATGAGCAGTTCTTC

J gene: TRBJ2-7
V gene: TRBV5-1
clone size: .
D gene: .
CDR3 protein: CASSCRGAGEQYF
CDR3 DNA: TGCGCCAGCAGCTGCAGGGGAGCGGGCGAGCAGTACTTC

J gene: TRBJ1-2
V gene: TRBV29-1
clone size: .
D gene: .
CDR3 protein: CSVERDGYTF
CDR3 DNA: TGCAGCGTTGAGAGAGATGGCTACACCTTC

J gene: TRBJ1-5
V gene: TRBV20-1
clone size: few
D gene: .
CDR3 protein: CSALNRVGQPQHF
CDR3 DNA: TGCAGTGCCCTTAACAGGGTTGGTCAGCCCCAGCATTTT

J gene: TRBJ1-6
V gene: TRBV5-5
clone size: .
D gene: .
CDR3 protein: CASRRGENSSPLHF
CDR3 DNA: TGTGCCAGCAGGCGGGGGGAAAATAGTTCACCCCTCCACTTT

J gene: TRBJ2-7
V gene: TRBV7-9
clone size: .
D gene: .
CDR3 protein: CTSSLQGGYEQYF
CDR3 DNA: TGTACCAGCAGCTTGCAGGGGGGATACGAGCAGTACTTC

J gene: TRBJ2-5
V gene: TRBV6-2/TRBV6-3
clone size: .
D gene: .
CDR3 protein: CASSYWALQETQYF
CDR3 DNA: TGTGCCAGCAGTTACTGGGCCTTACAAGAGACCCAGTACTTC

J gene: TRBJ2-2
V gene: TRBV4-2
clone size: few
D gene: TRBD2
CDR3 protein: CASSPKTSGDTGELFF
CDR3 DNA: TGTGCCAGCAGCCCGAAAACTAGCGGAGACACCGGGGAGCTGTTTTTT

J gene: TRBJ1-6
V gene: TRBV20-1
clone size: .
D gene: .
CDR3 protein: CSARVGPNSPLHF
CDR3 DNA: TGCAGTGCTAGAGTAGGCCCTAATTCACCCCTCCACTTT

J gene: TRBJ2-7
V gene: TRBV10-2
clone size: few
D gene: .
CDR3 protein: CASKDDGTYPYEQYF
CDR3 DNA: TGCGCCAGCAAAGACGACGGAACATACCCCTACGAGCAGTACTTC

J gene: TRBJ2-7
V gene: TRBV6-6
clone size: .
D gene: .
CDR3 protein: CASSALPGATYEQYF
CDR3 DNA: TGTGCCAGCAGTGCCCTCCCCGGGGCAACTTACGAGCAGTACTTC

J gene: TRBJ2-7
V gene: TRBV25-1
clone size: .
D gene: TRBD2
CDR3 protein: CASSPLTWNLAGGPHEQYF
CDR3 DNA: TGTGCCAGCAGTCCCCTAACCTGGAATCTAGCGGGAGGCCCCCACGAGCAGTACTTC

J gene: TRBJ2-2
V gene: TRBV11-2
clone size: .
D gene: .
CDR3 protein: CASSLDSRGELFF
CDR3 DNA: TGTGCCAGCAGCTTAGACTCCCGGGGGGAGCTGTTTTTT

J gene: TRBJ2-3
V gene: TRBV18
clone size: .
D gene: .
CDR3 protein: CASSPFTGTSTDTQYF
CDR3 DNA: TGTGCCAGCTCACCGTTCACGGGAACTAGCACAGATACGCAGTATTTT

J gene: TRBJ2-7
V gene: TRBV5-1
clone size: .
D gene: TRBD2
CDR3 protein: CASSFSGDLYEQYF
CDR3 DNA: TGCGCCAGCAGCTTTAGCGGGGACCTCTACGAGCAGTACTTC

J gene: TRBJ1-1
V gene: TRBV7-9
clone size: .
D gene: .
CDR3 protein: CASSLAKGSTEAFF
CDR3 DNA: TGTGCCAGCAGCTTAGCAAAAGGGAGCACTGAAGCTTTCTTT

J gene: TRBJ2-7
V gene: TRBV27
clone size: .
D gene: TRBD2
CDR3 protein: CASSTRTSGVGRYEQYF
CDR3 DNA: TGTGCCAGCAGTACCCGGACTAGCGGGGTGGGGCGCTACGAGCAGTACTTC

J gene: TRBJ2-7
V gene: TRBV5-1
clone size: .
D gene: .
CDR3 protein: CASSGAGPHNFYEQYF
CDR3 DNA: TGCGCCAGCAGCGGCGCAGGGCCACACAATTTTTACGAGCAGTACTTC

J gene: TRBJ2-7
V gene: TRBV20-1
clone size: few
D gene: .
CDR3 protein: CSARGFGTQGEQYF
CDR3 DNA: TGCAGTGCTAGAGGCTTCGGGACCCAGGGGGAGCAGTACTTC

J gene: TRBJ2-1
V gene: TRBV18
clone size: .
D gene: .
CDR3 protein: CASSRTMSYEQFF
CDR3 DNA: TGTGCCAGCTCAAGGACTATGTCCTATGAGCAGTTCTTC

J gene: TRBJ1-1
V gene: TRBV4-1
clone size: .
D gene: TRBD1
CDR3 protein: CASSQDEWGGGLMNTEAFF
CDR3 DNA: TGCGCCAGCAGCCAAGATGAGTGGGGAGGGGGCCTCATGAACACTGAAGCTTTCTTT

J gene: TRBJ2-6
V gene: TRBV7-9
clone size: many
D gene: .
CDR3 protein: CASSLGHSGANVLTF
CDR3 DNA: TGTGCCAGCAGCTTAGGTCACTCTGGGGCCAACGTCCTGACTTTC